What follows are 21 T cell receptor beta chains derived from one specimen sequenced in a study of T-cell reconstitution after alpha-beta-depleted transplantation in children. For TCRbeta, the library was prepared with unique molecular identifiers. TCRdb analysed the PCR reads with MiXCR anew, one entry per CDR3 protein. Found here are some 400,000 distinct CDR3 sequences, roughly 22% of them singletons; the top ten hold 3% to 4%. The sample in question was PBMCs from the stem cell graft donor, obtained from the stem cell graft. These TCRs come from a human donor who donated a stem cell graft to a child with acute myeloid leukemia.

This clonotype was observed at least ten times. V gene TRBV10-1 combines with J gene TRBJ2-1, with 8 bases that match TRBD2. Germline V gene lookup returns CDR1 WNHNN and CDR2 SYGVQD (reference sequence). The CDR3 runs 16 residues. V trimming: 2 bases; J trimming: 4 bases; junction bases outside the gene matches: 7. CDR3 bases: TGCGCCAGCAGTGAGGATATAGCGGGGATTTACAATGAGCAGTTCTTC. Residues: CASSEDIAGIYNEQFF.

This rearrangement joins TRBV3-1 to TRBJ2-7; 10 bases agree with TRBD2. With 2 bases clipped from V and 4 bases from J, the junction kept 11 bases outside the gene matches. Germline CDR1 is LGHDT and CDR2 is YNNKEL (reference sequence). The CDR3 contains 17 residues. CDR3: CASSQKPGLANEYEQYF. The CDR3 coding sequence is TGTGCCAGCAGCCAAAAACCGGGACTAGCGAATGAGTACGAGCAGTACTTC.

This clonotype was observed many times. The CDR3 region has the DNA TGCAGCGTTGATGGGGGGACAGGCACAGATACGCAGTATTTT. The encoded protein is CSVDGGTGTDTQYF. The chain couples TRBV29-1 to TRBJ2-3; tentatively, D is TRBD1 (7 bases). From germline, CDR1 is SQVTM and CDR2 ANQGSEA. Deletions cut 3 bases from V and 1 base from J, with 11 bases between. This CDR3 has 14 amino acids.

This clonotype was seen a few times. The chain employs TRBV7-9 and TRBJ2-3; D could derive from TRBD1 or TRBD2 (5 bases each). This CDR3 comprises 13 residues. Germline V gene data show CDR1 as SEHNR and CDR2 as FQNEAQ (reference sequence). Trimming cost V 5 bases and J 2 bases, with 8 bases left between them. CDR3 coding DNA: TGTGCCAGCAGCCCCGGGACCACAGATACGCAGTATTTT. Its protein product is CASSPGTTDTQYF.

The chain employs TRBV5-1 and TRBJ2-1; the match to TRBD1 covers 7 bases. The germline V gene has CDR1 SGHRS and CDR2 YFSETQ. The CDR3 length is 14 residues. V dropped 4 bases and J dropped 7; count of bases not matched to a gene: 8. CDR3 nucleotides: TGCGCCAGCAGCCCGGTAGGGGGCTGGAATGAGCAGTTCTTC. Protein product: CASSPVGGWNEQFF.

The V and J genes are TRBV30 and TRBJ2-1; D ambiguous. This CDR3 is built from 12 residues. Germline CDR1 reads GTSNPN; CDR2 reads SVGIG (reference sequence). V lost 0 bases, J lost 10 bases, and 10 bases lay in between. CDR3 in DNA: TGTGCCTGGAGTGTACTGGCCCCAGAGCAGTTCTTC. Its translation: CAWSVLAPEQFF. Full variable domain (rest looked up from reference TRBV30 and TRBJ2-1): SQTIHQWPATLVQPVGSPLSLECTVEGTSNPNLYWYRQAAGRGLQLLFYSVGIGQISSEVPQNLSASRPQDRQFILSSKKLLLSDSGFYLCAWSVLAPEQFFGPGTRLTVL.

The J gene is TRBJ2-1, the V gene TRBV7-9, with D perhaps assigned TRBD1 or TRBD2 (5 bases each). Germline lookup yields CDR1 SEHNR and CDR2 FQNEAQ (reference sequence). The germline V and J ends were trimmed by 11 bases and 12 bases, with 23 bases remaining between them. This CDR3 has 13 amino acids. The CDR3 reads CAAHSSGGSVQFF. CDR3 bases: TGTGCCGCCCACAGTTCTGGGGGTTCCGTGCAGTTCTTC.

There are many counts of this clonotype. CDR3 sequence (DNA): TGTGCCAGCAGCCCGGGACTAGCGCCCTACAATGAGCAGTTCTTC. It is translated as CASSPGLAPYNEQFF. The rearrangement links TRBV27 to TRBJ2-1; 10 nucleotides align to TRBD2. V dropped 6 bases and J dropped 2; count of bases not matched to a gene: 4. The CDR3 has 15 residues. The germline V gene encodes CDR1 MNHEY and CDR2 SMNVEV (reference sequence).

This clonotype occurred a few times. The chain couples TRBV15 to TRBJ2-5; TRBD2 agrees at 8 bases. The CDR3 runs to 14 residues. Germline assignment: CDR1 LNHNV and CDR2 YYDKDF (reference sequence). J was trimmed by 2 bases and V by 8 bases; bases with no gene match: 7. The CDR3: CATAGGWRQETQYF. The CDR3 nucleotides read TGTGCCACCGCGGGAGGCTGGAGGCAAGAGACCCAGTACTTC.

This clonotype has at least ten counts. The chain employs TRBV6-4 and TRBJ2-1, with D possibly TRBD1 on 6 matching bases. V lost 6 bases, J lost 7 bases, and 16 bases lay in between. This CDR3 has 14 amino acids. From germline, CDR1 is MRHNA and CDR2 SNTAGT. The CDR3 sequence: CASSADSELNEQFF. In DNA, the CDR3 is TGTGCCAGCAGCGCGGACAGTGAGCTTAATGAGCAGTTCTTC.

The table lists this clonotype with a count of one. The V call is TRBV29-1, the J call TRBJ2-7, with 9 bases aligning to TRBD2. After removal of 1 base from V and 4 bases from J, the junction contained 11 bases not matched to a gene. CDR1 is SQVTM, CDR2 ANQGSEA, per germline. CDR3 length equals 16 residues. CDR3 nucleotides: TGCAGCGTTGAAGCGGGTCTAGCGGGACCCCCGTACGAGCAGTACTTC. Encoded protein: CSVEAGLAGPPYEQYF.

This clonotype was seen more than once but under ten times. The chain's CDR3 is CASSHPCRLRETQYF. The CDR3 DNA is TGCGCCAGCAGCCACCCCTGCAGACTTAGGGAGACCCAGTACTTC. The V call is TRBV4-3, the J call TRBJ2-5; no clear D gene. V gave up 3 bases and J gave up 5 bases, with 16 bases separating them. The CDR3 is 15 amino acids. CDR1 and CDR2 from the germline V gene are LGHNA and YSLEER.

There are a few counts of this clonotype. The gene calls are TRBV28 and TRBJ1-2; D uncertain. CDR1 MDHEN and CDR2 SYDVKM come from the germline V gene. Trimming took 2 bases from V and 1 from J, leaving 5 bases between them. The CDR3 covers 13 residues. The CDR3 coding sequence is TGTGCCAGCAGTTTAAACAGTAACTATGGCTACACCTTC. Translated, it gives CASSLNSNYGYTF.

The chain recombines TRBV20-1 with TRBJ2-7, with 7 bases that match TRBD1. The V and J ends lost 5 bases and 2 bases, in that order; junction bases with no gene match: 6. The CDR3 extends over 13 amino acids. CDR1 DFQATT and CDR2 SNEGSKA come from the germline V gene (reference sequence). The CDR3 coding sequence is TGCAGTGCTGGCCGGGACAGAACCTACGAGCAGTACTTC. Amino acids: CSAGRDRTYEQYF.

This clonotype has a handful of counts. This rearrangement joins TRBV20-1 to TRBJ2-7, with 11 bases that match TRBD1. The CDR3 consists of 15 residues. Germline-derived CDR1 and CDR2 are DFQATT and SNEGSKA (reference sequence). The trim removed 5 bases at V and 5 bases at J, leaving 11 bases unmatched. CDR3 nucleotide sequence: TGCAGTGCTCTCACCAGGACAGGGGGCGGAAACGAGCAGTACTTC. It yields the protein CSALTRTGGGNEQYF.

This clonotype was seen only a few times. The chain couples TRBV5-1 to TRBJ1-2; D unclear. V was pared by 0 bases and J by 4 bases, with 7 bases between. This CDR3 spans 13 amino acids. Germline lookup yields CDR1 SGHRS and CDR2 YFSETQ. The CDR3 DNA is TGCGCCAGCAGCTTGGAACCGACCTATGGCTACACCTTC. Amino acid sequence: CASSLEPTYGYTF.

The table lists this clonotype with a few counts. The chain links TRBV15 to TRBJ2-7; no clear D. V lost 4 bases and J lost 1, with 14 bases in between. Germline V gene data show CDR1 as LNHNV and CDR2 as YYDKDF (reference sequence). The CDR3 totals 15 residues. The CDR3 region has the DNA TGTGCCACCAGCATCGGTCGCGCCGAGTCCTACGAGCAGTACTTC. This sequence encodes CATSIGRAESYEQYF.

The rearrangement links TRBV12-3 or TRBV12-4 to TRBJ2-6; D is ambiguous. CDR3 size: 12 residues. V shed 7 bases and J shed 1 base, with 2 bases lying between them. CDR3 bases: TGTGCCAGCAAGTCTGGGGCCAACGTCCTGACTTTC. Translating gives CASKSGANVLTF.

The chain uses TRBV2 and TRBJ2-7; D not certain. V was trimmed by 8 bases and J by 2 bases, leaving 10 bases between them. CDR3 size: 12 residues. The V gene's germline CDR1 is SNHLY and CDR2 FYNNEI. Written as DNA, the CDR3 is TGTGCCAGCGGAATAAACGCCTACGAGCAGTACTTC. This encodes CASGINAYEQYF. Variable domain in full (rest from reference TRBV2 and TRBJ2-7): EPEVTQTPSHQVTQMGQEVILRCVPISNHLYFYWYRQILGQKVEFLVSFYNNEISEKSEIFDDQFSVERPDGSNFTLKIRSTKLEDSAMYFCASGINAYEQYFGPGTRLTVT.

The chain joins TRBV5-1 to TRBJ2-1; perhaps TRBD1 as D (7 bases). V shed 0 bases and J shed 1 base, with 14 bases lying between them. The CDR3 runs 17 residues. Germline lookup yields CDR1 SGHRS and CDR2 YFSETQ. The DNA for the CDR3 is TGCGCCAGCAGCTTGGCTCCTCAGGGGGGTTCCTACAATGAGCAGTTCTTC. Its translation is CASSLAPQGGSYNEQFF.

V is TRBV5-8 and J is TRBJ2-3; perhaps TRBD1 as D (6 bases). Trimming cost V 4 bases and J 3 bases, with 12 bases left between them. Germline values: CDR1 SGHTS, CDR2 YDEGEE. The CDR3 is 14 residues long. In DNA, the CDR3 is TGTGCCAGCAGCCTTACAGGGTTTACAGATACGCAGTATTTT. It is translated as CASSLTGFTDTQYF.